The 13 T cell receptor beta chains listed next were all sequenced from one sample in a study of cytomegalovirus exposure and HLA in healthy donors. The PCR had 60 Vbeta and 13 Jbeta primers. Repertoires were generated with immunoSEQ multiplex PCR, while TCRdb's copy carries only in-frame clones and drops some. The sample totals 140,000 to 150,000 clones. Sequencing was done on a sample of PBMCs. The receptors stem from a male donor in good health and CMV-seronegative.

The chain employs TRBV5-1 and TRBJ2-5; D might be TRBD2 (7 bases). CDR3 length: 16 amino acids. V was pared by 5 bases and J by 5 bases, with 22 bases between. Germline V gene sequence: CDR1 SGHRS, CDR2 YFSETQ. The CDR3 DNA sequence: TGCGCCAGCAGTAAAGAAGGGGGGGGGCCGCCTGAGACCCAGTACTTC. This codes for CASSKEGGGPPETQYF.

The V call is TRBV28, the J call TRBJ1-4, with no clear D. Germline V lookup: CDR1 MDHEN, CDR2 SYDVKM. Trimming removed 5 bases from V and 8 bases from J, with 15 bases in between. CDR3 length: 14 amino acids. The CDR3 here is CASSTPSTIEKLFF. CDR3 nucleotide sequence: TGTGCCAGCAGTACGCCGTCTACCATAGAAAAACTGTTTTTT. The whole variable domain, filled in from reference TRBV28 and TRBJ1-4, reads DVKVTQSSRYLVKRTGEKVFLECVQDMDHENMFWYRQDPGLGLRLIYFSYDVKMKEKGDIPEGYSVSREKKERFSLILESASTNQTSMYLCASSTPSTIEKLFFGSGTQLSVL.

The chain recombines TRBV2 with TRBJ1-2, with 7 bases aligning to TRBD1. CDR1 and CDR2 (germline): SNHLY, FYNNEI. The CDR3 runs to 15 residues. V lost 6 bases and J lost 3; bases outside the gene matches: 10. The CDR3 DNA reads TGTGCCAGCAGGCCCCCCAGGGGGGCGGACTATGGCTACACCTTC. Protein sequence: CASRPPRGADYGYTF.

The rearrangement uses TRBV5-6 and TRBJ2-1; 7 bases line up with TRBD2. This CDR3 spans 13 amino acids. V was clipped by 1 base and J by 5 bases; unmatched bases: 0. CDR1 and CDR2 from the germline V gene are SGHDT and YYEEEE. The CDR3 bases are TGTGCCAGCAGCTTGAGCGGGAACAATGAGCAGTTCTTC. It yields the protein CASSLSGNNEQFF.

The V and J genes are TRBV10-2 and TRBJ1-1; D not certain. The CDR3 contains 15 residues. V gave up 6 bases and J gave up 0 bases, with 14 bases separating them. The V gene's germline CDR1 is WSHSY and CDR2 SAAADI. The CDR3 sequence is CASSAMYSLNTEAFF. In DNA form, the CDR3 reads TGCGCCAGCAGCGCTATGTATTCACTGAACACTGAAGCTTTCTTT.

On this clone: At one end the junction does not follow the germline gene, possibly because of a read error. In DNA form, the CDR3 reads TGTGCCAGCAGCTTAGATTTCGAGGACAGACCTGGGAACACCATATATTTT. The encoded protein is CASSLDFEDRPGNTIYF. The chain is built from TRBV11-3 and TRBJ1-3, with D tentatively TRBD1 (6 bases). CDR1 is SGHNT and CDR2 is YENEEA in the germline V gene. The CDR3 is 17 residues long.

This chain connects TRBV29-1 to TRBJ2-3; 14 bases agree with TRBD2. There are 19 residues in the CDR3. V lost 6 bases and J lost 5; bases outside the gene matches: 19. CDR1 is SQVTM, CDR2 ANQGSEA, per germline. The CDR3 here is CSVDGNGTSGSWGIDTQYF. As DNA, the CDR3 is TGCAGCGTCGACGGCAATGGGACTAGCGGGAGTTGGGGTATAGATACGCAGTATTTT.

The chain has TRBV18 and TRBJ1-5; the match to TRBD1 covers 12 bases. The germline V gene encodes CDR1 KGHSH and CDR2 LQKENI. The CDR3 sequence is 15 residues long. The V segment lost 3 bases and the J segment 7 bases; nucleotides outside the gene matches: 4. In DNA form, the CDR3 reads TGTGCCAGCTCACCTCCGGGACAGGGGGCACAGCCCCAGCATTTT. Encoded protein: CASSPPGQGAQPQHF.

The V and J genes are TRBV27 and TRBJ2-7; 7 bases are shared with TRBD1. CDR3 length equals 14 residues. With V trimmed by 6 bases and J by 6 bases, 11 bases remained unmatched. Looked up from germline, CDR1 is MNHEY and CDR2 is SMNVEV (reference sequence). CDR3 nucleotide sequence: TGTGCCAGCAGCCCGGGACAGAAGGGGCTCGAGCAGTACTTC. Amino acids: CASSPGQKGLEQYF.

V is TRBV6-1 and J is TRBJ1-1; the D is unclear. CDR3 length: 15 amino acids. V lost 3 bases to trimming and J lost 0 bases, with 11 bases between them. Germline V gives CDR1 MNHNS, CDR2 SASEGT. This CDR3 is CASSEGTTLNTEAFF. The CDR3, as DNA: TGTGCCAGCAGTGAGGGCACAACGCTGAACACTGAAGCTTTCTTT.

The V gene is TRBV18, the J gene TRBJ1-1, with D perhaps matching TRBD1 (5 bases). Deletions cut 5 bases from V and 3 bases from J, with 7 bases between. The germline V gene encodes CDR1 KGHSH and CDR2 LQKENI. The CDR3 is made up of 12 amino acids. The CDR3 loop reads CASSRGDTEAFF. Written as DNA, the CDR3 is TGTGCCAGCTCAAGGGGCGACACTGAAGCTTTCTTT.

The CDR3, as DNA: TGTGCCAGCAGCTTGGCTTACAGGGGTATTTACAATGAGCAGTTCTTC. Encoded protein: CASSLAYRGIYNEQFF. This sequence joins TRBV5-6 and TRBJ2-1; TRBD1 matches at 7 bases. The CDR3 runs 16 residues. J was trimmed by 4 bases and V by 0 bases; bases with no gene match: 7. Germline V gene data show CDR1 as SGHDT and CDR2 as YYEEEE.

The genes are TRBV7-9 and TRBJ1-1, with 9 bases fitting TRBD1. V shed 6 bases, J shed 0 bases, and the junction held 8 bases outside the gene matches. The CDR3 covers 16 residues. Germline V gene sequence: CDR1 SEHNR, CDR2 FQNEAQ (reference sequence). The CDR3 is CASSSRQGGLNTEAFF. CDR3 nucleotides: TGTGCCAGCAGTTCCAGACAGGGGGGATTGAACACTGAAGCTTTCTTT. Filled out from reference TRBV7-9 and TRBJ1-1, the complete variable domain reads DTGVSQNPRHKITKRGQNVTFRCDPISEHNRLYWYRQTLGQGPEFLTYFQNEAQLEKSRLLSDRFSAERPKGSFSTLEIQRTEQGDSAMYLCASSSRQGGLNTEAFFGQGTRLTVV.